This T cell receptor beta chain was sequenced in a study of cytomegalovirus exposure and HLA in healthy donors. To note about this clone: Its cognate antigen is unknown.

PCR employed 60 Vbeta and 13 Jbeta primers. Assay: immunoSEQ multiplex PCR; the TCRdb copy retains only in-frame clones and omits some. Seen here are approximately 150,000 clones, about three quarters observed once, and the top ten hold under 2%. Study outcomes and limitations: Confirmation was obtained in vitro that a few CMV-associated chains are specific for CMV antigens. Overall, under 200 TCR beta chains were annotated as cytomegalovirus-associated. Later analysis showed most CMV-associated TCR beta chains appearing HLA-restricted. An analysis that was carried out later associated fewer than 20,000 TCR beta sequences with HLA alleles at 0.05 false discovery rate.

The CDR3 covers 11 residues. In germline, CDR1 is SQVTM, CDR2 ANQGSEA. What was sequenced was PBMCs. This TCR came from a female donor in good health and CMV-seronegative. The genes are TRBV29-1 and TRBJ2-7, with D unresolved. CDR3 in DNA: TGCGAGAGGCAGCATTCCTACGAGCAGTACTTC. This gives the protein CERQHSYEQYF.